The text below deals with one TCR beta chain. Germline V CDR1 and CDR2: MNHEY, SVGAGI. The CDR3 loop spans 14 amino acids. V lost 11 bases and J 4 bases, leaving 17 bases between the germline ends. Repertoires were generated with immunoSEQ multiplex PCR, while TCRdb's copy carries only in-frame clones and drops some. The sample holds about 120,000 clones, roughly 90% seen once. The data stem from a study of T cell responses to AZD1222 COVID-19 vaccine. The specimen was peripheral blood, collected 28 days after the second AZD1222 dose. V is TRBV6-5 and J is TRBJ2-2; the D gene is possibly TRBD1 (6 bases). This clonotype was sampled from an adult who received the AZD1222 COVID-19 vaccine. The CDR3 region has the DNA TGTGCCGTACAGGGTCTATTAGTCACCGGGGAGCTGTTTTTT. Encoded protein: CAVQGLLVTGELFF.